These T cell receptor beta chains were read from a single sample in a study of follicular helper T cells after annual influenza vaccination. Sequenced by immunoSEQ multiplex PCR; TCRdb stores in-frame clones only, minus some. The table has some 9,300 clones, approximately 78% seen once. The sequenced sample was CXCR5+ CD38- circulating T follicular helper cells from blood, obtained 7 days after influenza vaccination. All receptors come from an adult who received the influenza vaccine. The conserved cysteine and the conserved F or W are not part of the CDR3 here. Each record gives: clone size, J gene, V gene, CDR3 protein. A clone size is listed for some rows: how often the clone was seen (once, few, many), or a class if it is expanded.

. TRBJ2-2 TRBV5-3 ARSLSTKVKRGAGELF
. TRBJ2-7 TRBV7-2 ASSLGFYSDEQY
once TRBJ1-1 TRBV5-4 ASSFGVGNRVNTEAF
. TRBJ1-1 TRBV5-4 ASSLAGGLGTEAF
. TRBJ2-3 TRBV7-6 ASSSSGGAELRLGDTQY
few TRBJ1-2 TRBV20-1 SASPGQTYT
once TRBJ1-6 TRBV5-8 ASTPIRGSLSPLH
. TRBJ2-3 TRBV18 ASSPSAGSADTQY
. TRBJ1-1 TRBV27 ASSSDRGFMNTEAF
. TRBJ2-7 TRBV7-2 ASSLAGGDSYEQY
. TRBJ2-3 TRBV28 ASSLDDPSTDTQY
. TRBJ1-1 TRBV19 ASSLRTSENTEAF
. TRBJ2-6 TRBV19 ASSIRGTSGANVLT
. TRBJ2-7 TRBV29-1 SVKYDFSSYEQY
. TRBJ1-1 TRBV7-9 ASRKGQGAADTEAF
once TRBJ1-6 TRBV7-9 ASSARQGKNSPLH
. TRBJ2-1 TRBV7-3 ASSLTTGSGPTTEQF
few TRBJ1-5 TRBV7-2 ASSSGNQPQH
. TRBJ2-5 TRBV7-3 ASSLSGFGQETQY
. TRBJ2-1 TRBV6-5 ASKGGSYNEQF
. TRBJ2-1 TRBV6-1 ASLPVSGANEQF
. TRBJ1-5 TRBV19 ASTTSRGAQDNQPQH
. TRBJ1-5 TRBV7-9 ASRAEGNQPQH